Sequencing of this T cell receptor (beta chain) was carried out in a study of T cells in Graves' hyperthyroidism and ophthalmopathy. Hyperthyroidism was newly diagnosed in patients aged 18 to 65 (duration under 2 months). The PBMCs studied were ones that came from 9 to 10 ml fresh peripheral blood. Researchers took RNA transcripts and amplified the TCR beta CDR3 regions from them. HTBI primers drove first-round RT-PCR of the TCR CDR3. TCRdb re-called the multiplex PCR reads with MiXCR, one entry per CDR3 protein. The top ten clones hold approximately 30% of a sample with roughly 300,000 distinct CDR3 sequences, 25% to 30% of them seen once. The CDR3 extends over 16 amino acids. V was clipped by 3 bases and J by 2 bases, with 14 bases between them. The germline gives CDR1 LNHDA, CDR2 SQIVND (reference sequence).

The receptor's source is a man in his forties with Graves' hyperthyroidism that later progressed to Graves' ophthalmopathy. This chain connects TRBV19 to TRBJ1-5; D is unclear. Sequenced: blood. The CDR3 DNA reads as TGTGCCAGTAGTATCTGGCCTGCGGATGGCAATCAGCCCCAGCATTTT. Protein sequence: CASSIWPADGNQPQHF.